This TCR beta chain is drawn from a study of technical replicates of blood from a few donors. The V end lost 8 bases, the J end lost 4 bases, and 9 bases lay between the germline ends. The CDR3 runs to 12 residues. Germline CDR1 is MNHEY and CDR2 is SMNVEV (reference sequence). Here immunoSEQ multiplex PCR was the method, and the copy in TCRdb shows in-frame clones only, minus some. Among about 80,000 clones listed, over 75% were seen once. Specimen: T cells isolated from PBMCs. The TCR comes from a human donor in good health. This chain joins TRBV27 and TRBJ1-5; D is unclear. CDR3 region: CASGPTNQPQHF. The CDR3 nucleotides are TGTGCCAGCGGCCCAACAAATCAGCCCCAGCATTTT.